This T cell receptor beta chain came from a study of blood T cell repertoires in COVID-19. Study details: Sample material is recorded as cDNA or gDNA derived from T cells, B-cell-depleted T cells, or PBMCs.

This clone occurred once. In the authors' methods: Nucleated cell counts were estimated from reference gene primer amplification. Sequencing was performed with immunoSEQ multiplex PCR; in TCRdb, only in-frame clones are kept and a portion is missing. That table supplies the V and J calls and clone size; D and trimming were determined from the DNA. This repertoire shows about 270,000 clones, approximately 90% found once; its top ten account for 2% to 3%. In germline, CDR1 is SGDLS, CDR2 YYNGEE. The CDR3 has 15 residues. Trimming left V 4 bases short and J 7 bases short, with 20 bases between. Assignment of participants to cohorts was predicated upon participant-reported clinical history. For recovered donors of Cohort 3, there were two negative PCRs, clearance, or symptom resolution.

The sequence was obtained from a woman between 18 and 30 years old who had recovered from COVID-19. This rearrangement joins TRBV9 to TRBJ2-5; D is uncertain. Sequences were obtained from PBMCs or T cells enriched from blood (not recorded which). CDR3 sequence reads: CASSPPGAPGVTQYF. The CDR3 DNA is TGTGCCAGCAGCCCCCCTGGAGCCCCCGGCGTGACCCAGTACTTC.